This TCR beta chain was recovered during a study of blood T cell repertoires in COVID-19. Turning to the study itself: COVID-19 samples, acute and convalescent, were from the United States, Italy and Spain.

As handled by the study authors: Estimation of nucleated cell counts was performed using reference gene primer amplification. Assay: immunoSEQ multiplex PCR; the TCRdb copy retains only in-frame clones and omits some. D and trimming were read from the DNA, whereas the V and J calls and clone size are those reported in that table. The sample has over 200,000 clones, roughly 86% seen once. This CDR3 has 14 residues. Germline V gene sequence: CDR1 SGHNT, CDR2 YYREEE (reference sequence). Trimming took off 5 bases at V and 9 bases at J, with 20 bases between the two ends. The material sequenced was peripheral blood. This TCR was sampled from a woman aged 30 to 39 who had recovered from COVID-19. The chain combines TRBV5-4 with TRBJ1-1, with D maybe TRBD1 (6 bases). In DNA, the CDR3 is TGTGCCAGCAGGGTGGAAGGGGGGGACTTTAAAGCTTTCTTT. The encoded protein is CASRVEGGDFKAFF.